The 8 T cell receptor beta chains below all came from one sample that was sequenced in a study of control samples from healthy donors and cancer patients. TCRdb keeps only in-frame clones here, not all; method: immunoSEQ multiplex PCR. The sample has fewer than 85,000 clones, 90% to 95% seen once. Sequencing input: blood. These receptors all come from a man in his thirties or forties in good health.

The rearrangement uses TRBV7-6 and TRBJ2-5; the match to TRBD2 covers 8 bases. This CDR3 comprises 16 residues. J was trimmed by 5 bases and V by 2 bases; bases with no gene match: 10. CDR1 is SGHVS, CDR2 FNYEAQ, per germline. The DNA of the CDR3 is TGTGCCAGCAGCTTATCGGGGGCCACGGGGGGGGAGACCCAGTACTTC. Protein sequence: CASSLSGATGGETQYF.

The chain is built from TRBV6-2 or TRBV6-3 and TRBJ2-7; 10 bases are a match to TRBD2. The germline V gene encodes CDR1 MNHEY and CDR2 SVGEGT. CDR3 length: 14 residues. V shed 6 bases, J shed 4 bases, and the junction held 6 bases outside the gene matches. CDR3 sequence reads: CASSEAGGLYEQYF. Here the CDR3 DNA reads TGTGCCAGCAGCGAAGCGGGGGGGCTTTACGAGCAGTACTTC.

The chain is built from TRBV7-3 and TRBJ2-7; 10 bases align to TRBD1. The CDR3 is 16 amino acids. Germline V gives CDR1 SGHTA, CDR2 FQGTGA. V trimming: 4 bases; J trimming: 6 bases; junction bases outside the gene matches: 12. The CDR3 coding sequence is TGTGCCAGCAGCTCCCGACAGGGGGCGAATATGGGCGAGCAGTACTTC. The encoded protein is CASSSRQGANMGEQYF.

This chain links TRBV5-4 with TRBJ1-3; no firm D call. The CDR3 length is 13 residues. Trimming removed 4 bases at V and 2 bases at J, with 7 bases between. CDR1 is SGHNT, CDR2 YYREEE, per germline (reference sequence). CDR3 coding DNA: TGTGCCAGCAGCGGCCCGACTGGAAACACCATATATTTT. Residues: CASSGPTGNTIYF.

This CDR3 is CASKSEGAEGNTIYF. CDR3 DNA: TGTGCCAGCAAGTCCGAGGGGGCGGAAGGAAACACCATATATTTT. V gene TRBV28 combines with J gene TRBJ1-3; 7 positions agree with TRBD1. The CDR3 is 15 residues long. The V and J ends lost 7 bases and 4 bases, in that order; junction bases with no gene match: 10. CDR1 MDHEN and CDR2 SYDVKM come from the germline V gene.

The J gene is TRBJ2-7, the V gene TRBV6-2 or TRBV6-3; D not resolved. Germline V gives CDR1 MNHEY, CDR2 SVGEGT. V was cut by 5 bases and J by 2 bases, with 4 bases left in between. The CDR3 length is 11 residues. CDR3 DNA sequence: TGTGCCAGCAGTAATGCCTACGAGCAGTACTTC. Amino acid sequence: CASSNAYEQYF.

V gene TRBV3-1 (or the pseudogene TRBV3-2) combines with J gene TRBJ2-1, with D tentatively TRBD1 (5 bases). The CDR3 is made up of 13 amino acids. V lost 3 bases and J 4 bases, leaving 7 bases between the germline ends. Germline V gene lookup returns CDR1 LGHDT and CDR2 YNNKEL (reference sequence). The CDR3 reads CASSQAGYNEQFF. CDR3 bases: TGTGCCAGCAGCCAGGCAGGGTACAATGAGCAGTTCTTC.

This clone has only one observation. The V and J genes are TRBV7-6 and TRBJ2-2, with 7 nucleotides matching TRBD2. Germline V CDR1 and CDR2: SGHVS, FNYEAQ. The junction had 1 base not matched to a gene; V was cut back by 0 bases and J by 0 bases. The CDR3 contains 16 residues. The CDR3 sequence is CASSLAGGTNTGELFF. The CDR3, as DNA: TGTGCCAGCAGCTTAGCGGGAGGGACGAACACCGGGGAGCTGTTTTTT.